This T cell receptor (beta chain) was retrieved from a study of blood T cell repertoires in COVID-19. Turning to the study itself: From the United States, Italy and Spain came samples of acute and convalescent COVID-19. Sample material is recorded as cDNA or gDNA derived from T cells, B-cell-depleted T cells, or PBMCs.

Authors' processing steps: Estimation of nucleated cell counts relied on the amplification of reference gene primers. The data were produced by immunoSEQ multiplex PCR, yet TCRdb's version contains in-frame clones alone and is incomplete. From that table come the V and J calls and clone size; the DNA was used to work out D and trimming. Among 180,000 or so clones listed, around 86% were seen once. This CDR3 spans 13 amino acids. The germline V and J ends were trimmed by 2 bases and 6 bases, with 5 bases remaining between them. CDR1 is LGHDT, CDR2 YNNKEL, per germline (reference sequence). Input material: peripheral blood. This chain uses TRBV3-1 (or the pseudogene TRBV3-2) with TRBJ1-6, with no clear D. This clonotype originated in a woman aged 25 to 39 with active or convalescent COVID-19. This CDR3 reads CASSQFSNSPLHF. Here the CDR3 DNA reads TGTGCCAGCAGCCAATTCAGTAATTCACCCCTCCACTTT.